The T cell receptor (beta chain) under discussion was sequenced for a study of T cells in Graves' hyperthyroidism and ophthalmopathy. There were TCR beta CDR3 regions amplified from RNA transcripts. During a first-round RT-PCR of the TCR CDR3, the HTBI primer set was used. One entry per CDR3 protein results from TCRdb running MiXCR on the multiplex PCR reads. The data show about 480,000 distinct CDR3 sequences, about 20% seen once. The source material was blood. The TCR originated in a woman in her sixties or seventies with Graves' ophthalmopathy.

CDR3: CASSLGTGGVYEQYF. CDR3 sequence (DNA): TGCGCCAGCAGCTTGGGAACAGGGGGCGTCTACGAGCAGTACTTC. This chain connects TRBV5-1 to TRBJ2-7, with 9 bases lining up with TRBD1. CDR3 size: 15 residues. Trimming removed 0 bases from V and 3 bases from J; junction bases left unmatched: 4. Germline CDR1 and CDR2: SGHRS and YFSETQ. The full variable domain, with the rest looked up from reference TRBV5-1 and TRBJ2-7, is KAGVTQTPRYLIKTRGQQVTLSCSPISGHRSVSWYQQTPGQGLQFLFEYFSETQRNKGNFPGRFSGRQFSNSRSEMNVSTLELGDSALYLCASSLGTGGVYEQYFGPGTRLTVT.